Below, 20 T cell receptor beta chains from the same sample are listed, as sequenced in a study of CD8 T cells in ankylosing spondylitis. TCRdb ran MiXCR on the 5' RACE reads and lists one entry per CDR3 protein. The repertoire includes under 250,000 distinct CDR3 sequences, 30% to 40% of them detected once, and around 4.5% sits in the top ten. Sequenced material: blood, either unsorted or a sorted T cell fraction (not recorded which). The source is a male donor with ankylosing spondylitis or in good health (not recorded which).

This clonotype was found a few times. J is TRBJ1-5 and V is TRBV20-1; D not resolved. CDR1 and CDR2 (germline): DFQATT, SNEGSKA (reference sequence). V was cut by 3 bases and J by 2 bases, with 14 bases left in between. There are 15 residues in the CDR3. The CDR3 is CSASFAGVGNQPQHF. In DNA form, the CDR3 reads TGCAGTGCTAGTTTCGCCGGGGTGGGCAATCAGCCCCAGCATTTT.

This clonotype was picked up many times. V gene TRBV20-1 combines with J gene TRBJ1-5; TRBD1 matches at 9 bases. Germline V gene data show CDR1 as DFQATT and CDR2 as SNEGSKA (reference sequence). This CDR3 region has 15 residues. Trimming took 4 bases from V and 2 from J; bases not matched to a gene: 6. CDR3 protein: CSATRTGVGNQPQHF. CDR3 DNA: TGCAGTGCTACCCGGACAGGGGTCGGCAATCAGCCCCAGCATTTT.

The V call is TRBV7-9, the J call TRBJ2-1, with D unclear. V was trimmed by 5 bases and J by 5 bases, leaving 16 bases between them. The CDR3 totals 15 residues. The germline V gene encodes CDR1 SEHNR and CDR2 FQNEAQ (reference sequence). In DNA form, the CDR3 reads TGTGCCAGCAGCGTACTCGTTTTTAGGGACAATGAGCAGTTCTTC. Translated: CASSVLVFRDNEQFF.

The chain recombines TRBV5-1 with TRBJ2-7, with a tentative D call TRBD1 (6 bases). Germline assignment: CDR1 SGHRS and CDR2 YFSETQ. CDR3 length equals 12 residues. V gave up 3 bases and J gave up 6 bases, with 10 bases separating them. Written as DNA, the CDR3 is TGCGCCAGCAGCTCCGACAGGTTCGAGCAGTACTTC. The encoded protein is CASSSDRFEQYF.

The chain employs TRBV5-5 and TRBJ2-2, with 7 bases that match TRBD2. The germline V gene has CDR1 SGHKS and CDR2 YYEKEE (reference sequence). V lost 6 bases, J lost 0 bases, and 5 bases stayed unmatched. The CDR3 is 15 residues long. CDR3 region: CASNRLATNTGELFF. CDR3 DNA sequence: TGTGCCAGCAACCGACTAGCCACGAACACCGGGGAGCTGTTTTTT.

CDR3 coding DNA: TGTGCCAGCAGCCAGCTAGGTCGTGGCGCATCTGAAGCTTTCTTT. The encoded protein is CASSQLGRGASEAFF. This rearrangement joins TRBV7-9 to TRBJ1-1; D call uncertain. Germline V gives CDR1 SEHNR, CDR2 FQNEAQ (reference sequence). This CDR3 comprises 15 residues. V was clipped by 5 bases and J by 6 bases, with 19 bases between them. The full variable domain, completed using reference TRBV7-9 and TRBJ1-1, is DTGVSQNPRHKITKRGQNVTFRCDPISEHNRLYWYRQTLGQGPEFLTYFQNEAQLEKSRLLSDRFSAERPKGSFSTLEIQRTEQGDSAMYLCASSQLGRGASEAFFGQGTRLTVV.

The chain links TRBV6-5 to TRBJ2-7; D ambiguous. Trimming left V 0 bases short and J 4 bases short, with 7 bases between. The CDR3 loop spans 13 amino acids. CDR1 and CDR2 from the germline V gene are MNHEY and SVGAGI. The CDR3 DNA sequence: TGTGCCAGCAGTTACTCGTACACGTACGAGCAGTACTTC. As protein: CASSYSYTYEQYF.

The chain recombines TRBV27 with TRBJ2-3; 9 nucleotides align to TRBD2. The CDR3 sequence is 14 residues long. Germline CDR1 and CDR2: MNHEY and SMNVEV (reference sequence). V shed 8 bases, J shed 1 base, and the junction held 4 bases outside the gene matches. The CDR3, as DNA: TGTGCCAGCGGCAGACTAGCGGGCACAGATACGCAGTATTTT. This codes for CASGRLAGTDTQYF.

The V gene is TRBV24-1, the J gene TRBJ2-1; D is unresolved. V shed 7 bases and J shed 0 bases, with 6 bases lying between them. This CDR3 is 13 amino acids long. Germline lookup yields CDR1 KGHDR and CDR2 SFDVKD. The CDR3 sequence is CATRDASYNEQFF. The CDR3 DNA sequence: TGTGCCACCAGGGACGCCTCCTACAATGAGCAGTTCTTC.

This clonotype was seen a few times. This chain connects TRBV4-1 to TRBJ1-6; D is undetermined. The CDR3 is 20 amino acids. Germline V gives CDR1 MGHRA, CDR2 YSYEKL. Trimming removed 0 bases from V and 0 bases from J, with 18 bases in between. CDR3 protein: CASSQDGQVLSSSYNSPLHF. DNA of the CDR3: TGCGCCAGCAGCCAAGATGGGCAGGTCCTCTCGAGCTCCTATAATTCACCCCTCCACTTT.

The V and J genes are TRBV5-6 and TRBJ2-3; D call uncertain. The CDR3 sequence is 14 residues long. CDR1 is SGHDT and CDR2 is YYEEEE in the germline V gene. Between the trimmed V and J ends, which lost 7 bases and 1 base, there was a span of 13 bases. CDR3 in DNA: TGTGCCAGCCTCGCCCCGGTTGGCACAGATACGCAGTATTTT. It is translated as CASLAPVGTDTQYF.

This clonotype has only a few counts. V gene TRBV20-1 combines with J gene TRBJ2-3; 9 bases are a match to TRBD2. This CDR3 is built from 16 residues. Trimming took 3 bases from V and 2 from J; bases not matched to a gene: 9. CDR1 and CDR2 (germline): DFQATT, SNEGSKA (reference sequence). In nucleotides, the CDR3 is TGCAGTGCTAGGGGAAGCGGGGGGCCCTACACAGATACGCAGTATTTT. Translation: CSARGSGGPYTDTQYF.

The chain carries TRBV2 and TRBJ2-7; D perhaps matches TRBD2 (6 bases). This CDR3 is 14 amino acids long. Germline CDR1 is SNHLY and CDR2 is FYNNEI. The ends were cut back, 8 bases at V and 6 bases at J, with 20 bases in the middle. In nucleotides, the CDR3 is TGTGCCAGCGGCCGGGACTTTTTCCCAGGCGAGCAGTACTTC. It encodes CASGRDFFPGEQYF.

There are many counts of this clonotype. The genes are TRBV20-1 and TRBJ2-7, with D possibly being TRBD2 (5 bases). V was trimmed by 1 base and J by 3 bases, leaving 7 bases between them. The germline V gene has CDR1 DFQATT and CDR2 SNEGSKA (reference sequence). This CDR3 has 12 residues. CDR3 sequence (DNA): TGCAGTGCTAGAGTCGGGGTCTACGAGCAGTACTTC. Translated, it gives CSARVGVYEQYF.

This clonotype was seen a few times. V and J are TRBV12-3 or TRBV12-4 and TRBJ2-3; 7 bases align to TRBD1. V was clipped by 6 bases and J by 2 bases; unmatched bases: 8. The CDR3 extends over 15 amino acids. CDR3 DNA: TGTGCCAGCAGCCAACAGGGGAAGGTCACAGATACGCAGTATTTT. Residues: CASSQQGKVTDTQYF.

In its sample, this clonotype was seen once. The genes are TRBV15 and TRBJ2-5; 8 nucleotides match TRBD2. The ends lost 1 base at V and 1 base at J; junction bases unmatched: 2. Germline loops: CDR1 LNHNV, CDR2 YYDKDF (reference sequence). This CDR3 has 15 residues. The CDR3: CATSRAGGSQETQYF. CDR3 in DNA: TGTGCCACCAGCAGAGCGGGGGGGAGCCAAGAGACCCAGTACTTC.

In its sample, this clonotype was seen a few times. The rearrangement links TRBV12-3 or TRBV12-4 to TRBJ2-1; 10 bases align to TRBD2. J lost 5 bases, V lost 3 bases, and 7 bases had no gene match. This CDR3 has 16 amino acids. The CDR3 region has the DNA TGTGCCAGCAGTTTGATGAGCGGGGGGGCCCACAATGAGCAGTTCTTC. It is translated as CASSLMSGGAHNEQFF.

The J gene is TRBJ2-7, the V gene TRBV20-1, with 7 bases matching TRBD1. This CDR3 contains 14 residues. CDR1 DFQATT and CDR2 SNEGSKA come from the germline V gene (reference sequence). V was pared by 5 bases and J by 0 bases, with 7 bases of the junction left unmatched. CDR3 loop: CSAADRVSSYEQYF. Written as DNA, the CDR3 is TGCAGTGCTGCCGACAGGGTGAGCTCCTACGAGCAGTACTTC.

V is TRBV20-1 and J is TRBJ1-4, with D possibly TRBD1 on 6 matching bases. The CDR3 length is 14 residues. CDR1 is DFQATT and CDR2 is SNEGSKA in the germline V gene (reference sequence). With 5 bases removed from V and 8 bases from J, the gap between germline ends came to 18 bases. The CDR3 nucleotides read TGCAGTGCTCGCCACCCAGGGGCGGGAGAAAAACTGTTTTTT. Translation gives CSARHPGAGEKLFF.

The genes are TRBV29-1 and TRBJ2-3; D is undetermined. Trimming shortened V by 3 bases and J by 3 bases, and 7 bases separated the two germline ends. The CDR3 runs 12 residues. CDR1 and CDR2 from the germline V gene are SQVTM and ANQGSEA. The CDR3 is CSVEVRTDTQYF. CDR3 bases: TGCAGCGTTGAGGTCAGAACAGATACGCAGTATTTT.